These 29 T cell receptor beta chains were all obtained from the same sample, sequenced in a study of blood T cell repertoires in COVID-19. The assay was immunoSEQ multiplex PCR, and TCRdb's table has in-frame clones only and misses some. The top ten hold under 3.5% of the sample, which has around 170,000 clones, about 85% seen once. Sequenced material: peripheral blood. Source of these receptors: a woman aged 25 to 39 with active or convalescent COVID-19.

The chain combines TRBV27 with TRBJ1-5, with D perhaps matching TRBD1 (6 bases). CDR1 is MNHEY, CDR2 SMNVEV, per germline (reference sequence). V was pared by 6 bases and J by 4 bases, with 13 bases between. The CDR3 runs to 14 residues. In DNA form, the CDR3 reads TGTGCCAGCAGGAGGGGGACGGTAAATCAGCCCCAGCATTTT. Amino acid sequence: CASRRGTVNQPQHF.

The chain carries TRBV27 and TRBJ2-1; D is possibly TRBD1 (6 bases). CDR1 and CDR2 from the germline V gene are MNHEY and SMNVEV (reference sequence). The V end lost 10 bases, the J end lost 1 base, and 11 bases lay between the germline ends. This CDR3 is built from 13 residues. CDR3 protein: CATRDISYNEQFF. The CDR3 DNA sequence: TGTGCCACCCGGGACATATCCTACAATGAGCAGTTCTTC.

This chain connects TRBV6-5 to TRBJ1-6; possible D gene TRBD1, 6 bases. The CDR3 runs to 14 residues. Trimming removed 6 bases at V and 7 bases at J, with 13 bases between. Germline-derived CDR1 and CDR2 are MNHEY and SVGAGI. CDR3 DNA: TGTGCCAGCAGAAAAGAACAGGGAAATTCACCCCTCCACTTT. Amino acid sequence: CASRKEQGNSPLHF.

This chain joins TRBV6-5 and TRBJ1-2, with TRBD1 as a possible D gene (5 bases). The length of the CDR3 is 13 residues. The V gene lost 4 bases and the J gene lost 6 bases, with 12 bases spanning the gap. In germline, CDR1 is MNHEY, CDR2 SVGAGI. The CDR3 DNA reads as TGTGCCAGCAGTTGGGCCCTAGGGGATGGCTACACCTTC. Protein sequence: CASSWALGDGYTF.

The rearrangement joins TRBV19 to TRBJ1-2, with TRBD1 as a possible D gene (5 bases). Trimming removed 7 bases from V and 4 bases from J, with 19 bases in between. Germline lookup yields CDR1 LNHDA and CDR2 SQIVND (reference sequence). This CDR3 spans 15 amino acids. CDR3 protein: CASTVDSAYLYGYTF. CDR3 coding DNA: TGTGCCAGTACCGTCGACAGCGCCTACCTCTATGGCTACACCTTC.

The chain carries TRBV28 and TRBJ1-5; D remains ambiguous. The CDR3 covers 12 residues. The germline V gene encodes CDR1 MDHEN and CDR2 SYDVKM. With 6 bases removed from V and 5 bases from J, the gap between germline ends came to 8 bases. Here the CDR3 reads CASSLQYQPQHF. CDR3 nucleotides: TGTGCCAGCAGCCTTCAGTATCAGCCCCAGCATTTT.

V and J are TRBV7-9 and TRBJ1-1, with 9 bases lining up with TRBD1. Germline CDR1 reads SEHNR; CDR2 reads FQNEAQ (reference sequence). The junction had 3 bases not matched to a gene; V was cut back by 3 bases and J by 10 bases. The CDR3 sequence is 12 residues long. CDR3 nucleotides: TGTGCCAGCAGCTTTACAGGGGGCTTAGCTTTCTTT. Encoded protein: CASSFTGGLAFF.

J is TRBJ1-2 and V is TRBV24-1, with 10 bases fitting TRBD1. The V segment lost 5 bases and the J segment 7 bases; nucleotides outside the gene matches: 6. CDR3 size: 14 residues. CDR1 is KGHDR and CDR2 is SFDVKD in the germline V gene. The CDR3 loop reads CATSARGQGSGYTF. In nucleotides, the CDR3 is TGTGCCACCAGTGCTCGGGGACAGGGGAGTGGCTACACCTTC.

The chain couples TRBV13 to TRBJ1-4; D might be TRBD1 (5 bases). The CDR3 length is 15 residues. V gave up 0 bases and J gave up 4 bases, with 9 bases separating them. Germline CDR1 is PRHDT and CDR2 is FYEKMQ (reference sequence). The CDR3 spells CASSLGTELNEKLFF. CDR3 nucleotides: TGTGCCAGCAGCTTAGGGACAGAGCTTAATGAAAAACTGTTTTTT.

The V gene is TRBV27, the J gene TRBJ2-5, with 7 bases identical to TRBD2. The CDR3 has 17 amino acids. V was pared by 2 bases and J by 2 bases, with 11 bases of the junction left unmatched. Germline V gives CDR1 MNHEY, CDR2 SMNVEV (reference sequence). CDR3 nucleotides: TGTGCCAGCAGTTTAGGCAGGGTTGGCGGGGGTCAAGAGACCCAGTACTTC. Amino acids: CASSLGRVGGGQETQYF.

The chain recombines TRBV19 with TRBJ1-1; D is ambiguous. The CDR3 has 11 residues. Germline assignment: CDR1 LNHDA and CDR2 SQIVND (reference sequence). The ends were cut back, 1 base at V and 9 bases at J, with 6 bases in the middle. The CDR3 loop is CASSIGPKAFF. DNA of the CDR3: TGTGCCAGTAGTATAGGGCCGAAAGCTTTCTTT.

This sequence joins TRBV2 and TRBJ1-6; D possibly corresponds to TRBD1 (6 bases). The germline V and J ends were trimmed by 1 base and 5 bases, with 9 bases remaining between them. From germline, CDR1 is SNHLY and CDR2 FYNNEI. The CDR3 spans 15 residues. The CDR3 here is CASSEGQGHNSPLHF. Here the CDR3 DNA reads TGTGCCAGCAGTGAAGGCCAGGGGCATAATTCACCCCTCCACTTT.

CDR3 in DNA: TGTGCCAGCAGCTTGTCCGGGGGGTACTATGGCTACACCTTC. It yields the protein CASSLSGGYYGYTF. V and J are TRBV5-4 and TRBJ1-2; tentative D call: TRBD1 (5 bases). The V gene's germline CDR1 is SGHNT and CDR2 YYREEE (reference sequence). With 1 base removed from V and 3 bases from J, the gap between germline ends came to 10 bases. This CDR3 comprises 14 residues.

Concerning this clone: The same CDR3 also results from other DNA sequences found in this sample. The chain has TRBV5-6 and TRBJ1-1; D is uncertain. From germline, CDR1 is SGHDT and CDR2 YYEEEE. Trimming took 0 bases from V and 2 from J, leaving 8 bases between them. The CDR3 extends over 14 amino acids. CDR3 coding DNA: TGTGCCAGCAGCTTGGTTTCCGGTAACACTGAAGCTTTCTTT. It specifies CASSLVSGNTEAFF. The full variable domain, its missing parts supplied by reference TRBV5-6 and TRBJ1-1, is DAGVTQSPTHLIKTRGQQVTLRCSPKSGHDTVSWYQQALGQGPQFIFQYYEEEERQRGNFPDRFSGHQFPNYSSELNVNALLLGDSALYLCASSLVSGNTEAFFGQGTRLTVV.

This chain connects TRBV2 to TRBJ1-6; 9 bases match TRBD1. The CDR3 consists of 16 residues. J lost 0 bases, V lost 7 bases, and 4 bases had no gene match. Germline V gene data show CDR1 as SNHLY and CDR2 as FYNNEI. The CDR3 loop reads CASTGTGSSYNSPLHF. The DNA of the CDR3 is TGTGCCAGCACTGGGACAGGGAGCTCCTATAATTCACCCCTCCACTTT.

This chain uses TRBV12-3 or TRBV12-4 with TRBJ2-3, with no clear D. This CDR3 comprises 12 residues. The germline V and J ends were trimmed by 6 bases and 2 bases, with 6 bases remaining between them. CDR3 in DNA: TGTGCCAGCAGCCACACCACAGATACGCAGTATTTT. Translated, it gives CASSHTTDTQYF.

The CDR3 DNA reads as TGTGCCAGCAGCTCAAGCCGGGACAGACCACAAGAGACCCAGTACTTC. Translation gives CASSSSRDRPQETQYF. The chain joins TRBV13 to TRBJ2-5, with 7 bases aligning to TRBD1. The CDR3 runs to 16 residues. V was pared by 4 bases and J by 2 bases, with 10 bases of the junction left unmatched. Germline V gives CDR1 PRHDT, CDR2 FYEKMQ (reference sequence).

This chain links TRBV3-1 (or the pseudogene TRBV3-2) with TRBJ1-5, with TRBD1 identical over 7 bases. The CDR3 runs 16 residues. In germline, CDR1 is LGHDT, CDR2 YNNKEL (reference sequence). V lost 1 base to trimming and J lost 4 bases; unmatched junction nucleotides: 7. The CDR3 spells CASSQGWTGQNQPQHF. The CDR3 DNA sequence: TGTGCCAGCAGCCAAGGATGGACAGGCCAAAATCAGCCCCAGCATTTT.

The V gene is TRBV29-1, the J gene TRBJ1-3, with unresolved D. The germline V gene encodes CDR1 SQVTM and CDR2 ANQGSEA. This CDR3 has 12 residues. Trimming removed 2 bases at V and 3 bases at J, with 5 bases between. CDR3 nucleotide sequence: TGCAGCGTTGAATACAGTGGAAACACCATATATTTT. Its translation: CSVEYSGNTIYF.

This clone occurred once. This chain connects TRBV7-2 to TRBJ2-5, with 12 nucleotides matching TRBD1. Germline V gene sequence: CDR1 SGHTA, CDR2 FQGNSA. Trimming removed 5 bases from V and 5 bases from J; junction bases left unmatched: 3. The CDR3 runs 14 residues. CDR3 coding DNA: TGTGCCAGCAGCCGGGACAGGGGGCACGAGACCCAGTACTTC. Its protein is CASSRDRGHETQYF. Using reference TRBV7-2 and TRBJ2-5 for the parts outside the CDR3, the full variable domain is GAGVSQSPSNKVTEKGKDVELRCDPISGHTALYWYRQSLGQGLEFLIYFQGNSAPDKSGLPSDRFSAERTGGSVSTLTIQRTQQEDSAVYLCASSRDRGHETQYFGPGTRLLVL.

This chain joins TRBV7-9 and TRBJ1-2; 7 positions agree with TRBD1. CDR1 is SEHNR and CDR2 is FQNEAQ in the germline V gene (reference sequence). CDR3 size: 15 residues. Unmatched junction bases numbered 9, after V lost 2 bases and J lost 6 bases. The CDR3 coding sequence is TGTGCCAGCAGCTTAATGTCGGACAGGATTGATGGCTACACCTTC. It is translated as CASSLMSDRIDGYTF.

The rearrangement joins TRBV5-4 to TRBJ2-5, with D tentatively TRBD1 (6 bases). The CDR3 contains 15 residues. Trimming pared 4 bases from V and 3 bases from J, leaving 16 bases between. CDR1 is SGHNT, CDR2 YYREEE, per germline (reference sequence). The DNA of the CDR3 is TGTGCCAGCAGCCCCGCTACAGGGAGCGAAGAGACCCAGTACTTC. This translates into CASSPATGSEETQYF.

CDR3 in amino acids: CAISQLAGAGYEQYF. The CDR3 nucleotides are TGTGCCATCTCCCAATTAGCGGGGGCAGGTTACGAGCAGTACTTC. This chain links TRBV10-3 with TRBJ2-7; 9 nucleotides align to TRBD2. The germline CDR1 and CDR2 sequences are ENHRY and SYGVKD. The CDR3 has 15 residues. V lost 8 bases, J lost 4 bases, and 12 bases stayed unmatched.

The chain employs TRBV19 and TRBJ2-3, with 8 bases aligning to TRBD1. This CDR3 is 16 amino acids long. Trimming took 3 bases from V and 1 from J; bases not matched to a gene: 6. CDR1 LNHDA and CDR2 SQIVND come from the germline V gene (reference sequence). In DNA, the CDR3 is TGTGCCAGTAGTATTATTGTGGACAGGGGCACAGATACGCAGTATTTT. As protein: CASSIIVDRGTDTQYF.

This clone has just one count. The chain uses TRBV5-3 and TRBJ2-3, with 7 bases matching TRBD1. TRBV5-3 is an ORF; its function is uncertain. The CDR3 extends over 14 amino acids. V was pared by 0 bases and J by 4 bases, with 2 bases of the junction left unmatched. CDR3 sequence reads: CARSLGQGSDTQYF. In nucleotides, the CDR3 is TGTGCCAGAAGCTTGGGACAGGGCTCAGATACGCAGTATTTT.

This clone was picked up a small number of times. This chain links TRBV28 with TRBJ2-7; possibly TRBD1 for D (6 bases). With 2 bases removed from V and 7 bases from J, the gap between germline ends came to 18 bases. The germline CDR1 and CDR2 sequences are MDHEN and SYDVKM. The CDR3 runs 15 residues. The CDR3 loop is CASSLRGGHLREQYF. CDR3 DNA sequence: TGTGCCAGCAGTTTACGAGGGGGTCACCTCCGGGAGCAGTACTTC.

The rearrangement links TRBV11-2 to TRBJ2-3; D ambiguous. This CDR3 is built from 11 residues. V was clipped by 3 bases and J by 6 bases, with 4 bases between them. Germline V gene data show CDR1 as SGHAT and CDR2 as FQNNGV. CDR3 sequence (DNA): TGTGCCAGCAGCTTTATCGATACGCAGTATTTT. Translation: CASSFIDTQYF. Drawing the rest from reference TRBV11-2 and TRBJ2-3, the complete variable domain is EAGVAQSPRYKIIEKRQSVAFWCNPISGHATLYWYQQILGQGPKLLIQFQNNGVVDDSQLPKDRFSAERLKGVDSTLKIQPAKLEDSAVYLCASSFIDTQYFGPGTRLTVL.

V is TRBV19 and J is TRBJ2-3; 8 nucleotides line up with TRBD2. J gave up 3 bases and V 1 base, and 6 bases lay outside the gene matches. This CDR3 region has 16 residues. Germline V gene data show CDR1 as LNHDA and CDR2 as SQIVND (reference sequence). The CDR3 DNA reads as TGTGCCAGTAGTATAGCAGGCGGGGGGCAAACAGATACGCAGTATTTT. Amino acid sequence: CASSIAGGGQTDTQYF.

The genes are TRBV5-5 and TRBJ2-3, with D unclear. The CDR3 is 12 residues long. The V and J ends lost 2 bases and 4 bases respectively, with 5 bases between them. In germline, CDR1 is SGHKS, CDR2 YYEKEE (reference sequence). CDR3 protein: CASSFIPDTQYF. The CDR3 DNA reads as TGTGCCAGCAGCTTTATCCCAGATACGCAGTATTTT.